This TCR beta chain emerged from a study of CD8+ T cells in alopecia areata. Study information: Grafting placed skin from roughly 6-13-month-old C3H/HeJ donors with spontaneous alopecia onto approximately 7-10-week-old female C3H/HeJ mice.

Markers including CD4, CD8alpha, NKG2D and NKG2ACE guided sorting of pooled cutaneous lymph node cells. It was cDNA, reverse transcribed from extracted RNA, that served as the sequencing template. Some clones are missing from TCRdb's copy, which holds only in-frame ones; the method was immunoSEQ multiplex PCR. The sample has about 270,000 clones, none seen only once. The CDR3 totals 14 residues. Trimming at V came to 2 bases and at J to 7 bases, leaving 2 bases not matched to a gene. Germline CDR1 reads LGHNA; CDR2 reads YNLKQL (reference sequence). As regards this clone: Gene names follow the mouse nomenclature. The read ends 3 residues shy of where the CDR3 ends; the end is completed using the germline J gene. Other DNA sequences in the same sample also yield this CDR3.

The sequenced material came from CD4+ T cells sorted from a lymph node. The chain joins TRBV5 to TRBJ1-6; 7 positions match TRBD1. TRBJ1-6 is an ORF for which the function is uncertain. The origin of this receptor is a C3H/HeJ mouse with alopecia areata. The MHC haplotype of the strain is H2-k. The CDR3 loop reads CASSQTGVNSPLYF. CDR3 DNA, as far as it was read: TGTGCCAGCAGCCAAACAGGGGTGAATTCGCCC.